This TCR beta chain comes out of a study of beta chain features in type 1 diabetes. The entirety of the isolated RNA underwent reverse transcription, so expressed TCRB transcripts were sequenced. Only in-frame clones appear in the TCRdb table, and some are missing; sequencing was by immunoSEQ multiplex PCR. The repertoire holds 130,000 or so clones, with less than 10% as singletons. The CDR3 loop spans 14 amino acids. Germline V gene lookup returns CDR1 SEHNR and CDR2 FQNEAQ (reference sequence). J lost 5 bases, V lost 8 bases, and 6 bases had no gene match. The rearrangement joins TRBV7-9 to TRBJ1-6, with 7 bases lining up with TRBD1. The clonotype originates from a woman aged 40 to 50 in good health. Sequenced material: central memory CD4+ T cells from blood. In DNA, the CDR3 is TGTGCCAGCGGTACAGGGGCGGATAATTCACCCCTCCACTTT. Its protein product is CASGTGADNSPLHF.